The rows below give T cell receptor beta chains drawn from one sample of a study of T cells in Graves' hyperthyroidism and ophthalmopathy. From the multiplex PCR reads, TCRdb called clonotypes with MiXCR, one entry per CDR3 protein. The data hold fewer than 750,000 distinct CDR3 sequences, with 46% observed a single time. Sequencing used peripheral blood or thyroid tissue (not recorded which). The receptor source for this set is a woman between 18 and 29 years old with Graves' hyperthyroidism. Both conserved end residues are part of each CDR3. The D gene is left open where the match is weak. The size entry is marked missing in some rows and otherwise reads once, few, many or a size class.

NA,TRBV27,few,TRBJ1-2,TGTGCCGACGAAGAGATCTTGGGAGGCTACACCTTC,CADEEILGGYTF
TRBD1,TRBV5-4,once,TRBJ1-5,TGTGCCAGCAGCCCAACGGGGGACAGGGTCTACGAGCATTTT,CASSPTGDRVYEHF
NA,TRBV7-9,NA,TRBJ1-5,TGTGCCAGCAGCACTGGGCCGGGATGGGAGACCCAGCATTTT,CASSTGPGWETQHF
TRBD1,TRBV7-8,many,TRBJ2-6,TGTGCCAGCAGTTTACAGGGGGCTGGGGCCAACGTCCTGACTTTC,CASSLQGAGANVLTF
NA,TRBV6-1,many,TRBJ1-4,TGTGCCAGCAGTGCCGCCTCAGCTAATGAAAAACTGTTTTTT,CASSAASANEKLFF
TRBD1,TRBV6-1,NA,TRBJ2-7,TGTGCCAGCAGTGAAGCGGACAGGCACTCCTACGAGCAGTACTTC,CASSEADRHSYEQYF
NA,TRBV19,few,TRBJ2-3,TGTGCCAGTAGTATGAGCGGGAGCACAGATACGCAGTATTTT,CASSMSGSTDTQYF
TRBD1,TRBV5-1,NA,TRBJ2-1,TGCGCCAGCAGCCCCTTACAGGGGGCGCAGAATGAGCAGTTCTTC,CASSPLQGAQNEQFF
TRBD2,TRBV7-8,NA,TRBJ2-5,TGCGCCAGCAGCCAAGATAGGACTAGCGGGAGCCCCTCGCAGTACTTC,CASSQDRTSGSPSQYF
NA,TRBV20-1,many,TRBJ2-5,TGCAGTGCTCCTCCCCCGGGACTTCGGGAGACCCAGTACTTC,CSAPPPGLRETQYF
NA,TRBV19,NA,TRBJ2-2,TGTGCCTGGAGTGAAAAAAGGGAGACCGGGGAGCTGTTTTTT,CAWSEKRETGELFF
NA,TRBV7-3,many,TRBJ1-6,TGTGCCAGCAGCTTGAAGGGAAATAATTCACCCCTCCACTTT,CASSLKGNNSPLHF
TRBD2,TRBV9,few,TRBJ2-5,TGTGCCAGCAGTGCTAGCCCTAGCGGGAGGGAGACCCAGTACTTC,CASSASPSGRETQYF
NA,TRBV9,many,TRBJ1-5,TGTGCCAGCAGCGGTAGAGGTCGTACAGGGAAGGGGAGCAATCAGCCCCAGCATTTT,CASSGRGRTGKGSNQPQHF
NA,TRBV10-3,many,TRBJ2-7,TGTGCCGTCCAGGGAACCTACGAGCAGTACTTC,CAVQGTYEQYF
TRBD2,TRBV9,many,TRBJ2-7,TGTGCCAGCAGCGTAGAGGGGACTAGCGGATATTACGAGCAGTACTTC,CASSVEGTSGYYEQYF
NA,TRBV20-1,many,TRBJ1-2,TGCAGTGCAGCGGGGGCTGACTATGGCTACACCTTC,CSAAGADYGYTF
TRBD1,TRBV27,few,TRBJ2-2,TGTGCCAGTTTCCAGGGGGCGAACACCGGGGAGCTGTTTTTT,CASFQGANTGELFF
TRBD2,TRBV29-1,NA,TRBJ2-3,TGCAGCGTTGAATCCGTACGGGAGGTCACAGATACGCAGTATTTT,CSVESVREVTDTQYF
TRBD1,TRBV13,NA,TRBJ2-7,TGTGCCAGCAGCCCAAGGGGGCTTAGCGAGCAGTACTTC,CASSPRGLSEQYF
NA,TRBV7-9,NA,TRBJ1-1,TGTGCCAGCAGCCCCTGGGGGGGGACAGCTTTCTTT,CASSPWGGTAFF
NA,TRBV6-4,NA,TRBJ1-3,TGTGCCAGCAGTCTGGGACTAGGGGCGTCAGAAGTAACTGGAAACACCATATATTTT,CASSLGLGASEVTGNTIYF
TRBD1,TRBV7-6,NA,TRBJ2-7,TGCGCCAGCAGCTCCGGAACGGGACAGGGCGCATACAATGAGCAGTACTTC,CASSSGTGQGAYNEQYF
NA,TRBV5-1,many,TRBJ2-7,TGCGCCAGCAGCTTGGACTACAGCTCCTACGAGCAGTACTTC,CASSLDYSSYEQYF
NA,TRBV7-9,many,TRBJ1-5,TGTGCCGTAGGGGGCAATCAGCCCCAGCATTTT,CAVGGNQPQHF
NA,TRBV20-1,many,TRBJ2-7,TGCAGTGCTAGAGCCCCATATGTCCAGGACCCCTACGAGCAGTACTTC,CSARAPYVQDPYEQYF
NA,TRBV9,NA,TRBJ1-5,TGTGCCAGCAGTCAGCCCCTGCATTTT,CASSQPLHF
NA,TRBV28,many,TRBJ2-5,TGTGCCAGCAGCACTTACAGCCAAGAGACCCAGTACTTC,CASSTYSQETQYF
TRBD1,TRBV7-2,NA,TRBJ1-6,TGTGCCAGCAGCTTAGCTCCAGGGGGGTCTTCACCCCTCCACTTT,CASSLAPGGSSPLHF
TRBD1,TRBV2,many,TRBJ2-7,TGTGCCAGTAACAGGGGTATCTCCTACGAGCAGTACTTC,CASNRGISYEQYF
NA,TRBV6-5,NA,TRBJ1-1,TGTGCCAGCAGCGATTATTTATCGGACATGATGAACACTGAAGCTTTCTTT,CASSDYLSDMMNTEAFF
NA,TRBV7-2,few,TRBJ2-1,TGTGCCAGCAGCTTGTTAGCTGATAGAGGGATCAATGAGCAGTTCTTC,CASSLLADRGINEQFF